These 14 T cell receptor beta chains were sequenced from one sample in a study of PD-L1 blockade in urothelial cancer. Assay used: immunoSEQ multiplex PCR; TCRdb lists only in-frame clones, some missing. The table has roughly 55,000 clones, around 84% seen once. Indicated time point: pretreatment peripheral blood. The sequencing used PBMCs, collected around atezolizumab (anti-PD-L1) treatment. The receptors originated from a man between 60 and 75 years old with urothelial cancer.

This sequence joins TRBV7-9 and TRBJ1-1; D gene unclear. V shed 5 bases and J shed 1 base, with 11 bases lying between them. Germline loops: CDR1 SEHNR, CDR2 FQNEAQ (reference sequence). The CDR3 contains 14 residues. The CDR3 nucleotides are TGTGCCAGCAGCCTCGGACTGCAGAACACTGAAGCTTTCTTT. Translated, it gives CASSLGLQNTEAFF.

CDR3 sequence reads: CASSLPGVNTDTQYF. In DNA, the CDR3 is TGTGCCAGCAGCTTGCCCGGGGTAAACACAGATACGCAGTATTTT. V gene TRBV5-4 combines with J gene TRBJ2-3, with D possibly TRBD2 on 5 matching bases. The CDR3 runs 15 residues. Germline V gene data show CDR1 as SGHNT and CDR2 as YYREEE (reference sequence). V was clipped by 1 base and J by 2 bases, with 11 bases between them.

The chain couples TRBV2 to TRBJ1-4, with D hard to call. This CDR3 contains 14 residues. Germline V gene lookup returns CDR1 SNHLY and CDR2 FYNNEI. Trimming stripped 4 bases from V and 8 bases from J, with 14 bases between. CDR3 residues: CASSGALEGEKLFF. DNA of the CDR3: TGTGCCAGCAGTGGTGCGCTGGAGGGAGAAAAACTGTTTTTT.

This chain links TRBV23-1 with TRBJ2-7, with TRBD1 matching over 10 bases. TRBV23-1 is placed among ORFs of uncertain function. The CDR3 totals 14 residues. The V and J ends lost 4 bases and 7 bases, in that order; junction bases with no gene match: 7. The CDR3 spells CASSPRQGAGEQYF. The DNA of the CDR3 is TGCGCCAGCAGTCCCAGACAGGGGGCGGGGGAGCAGTACTTC.

The chain has TRBV15 and TRBJ2-1, with D tentatively TRBD2 (5 bases). Germline V gene data show CDR1 as LNHNV and CDR2 as YYDKDF (reference sequence). V shed 1 base and J shed 1 base, with 11 bases lying between them. This CDR3 has 16 amino acids. DNA of the CDR3: TGTGCCACCAGCAGAGGGCCCCGGGGTTCCTACAATGAGCAGTTCTTC. This gives the protein CATSRGPRGSYNEQFF.

The rearrangement joins TRBV4-1 to TRBJ2-2; 8 bases line up with TRBD2. The CDR3 runs 16 residues. Per germline, CDR1 MGHRA and CDR2 YSYEKL. V trimming: 4 bases; J trimming: 0 bases; junction bases outside the gene matches: 4. The CDR3 bases are TGCGCCAGCAGCCTGGGACTAGTTGCGAACACCGGGGAGCTGTTTTTT. Protein product: CASSLGLVANTGELFF.

The chain combines TRBV10-3 with TRBJ1-5, with a tentative D call TRBD1 (5 bases). V gave up 2 bases and J gave up 6 bases, with 8 bases separating them. The CDR3 contains 13 residues. Germline V gene data show CDR1 as ENHRY and CDR2 as SYGVKD. The CDR3: CAISERGSQPQHF. In DNA, the CDR3 is TGTGCCATCAGTGAGCGGGGGAGTCAGCCCCAGCATTTT.

This chain joins TRBV4-3 and TRBJ2-7, with 7 bases fitting TRBD1. This CDR3 contains 14 residues. Germline loops: CDR1 LGHNA, CDR2 YSLEER. Trimming cost V 4 bases and J 5 bases; bases outside gene matches: 8. The CDR3 region is CASSLVGGSDEQYF. The CDR3 DNA is TGCGCCAGCAGCCTCGTAGGGGGCAGCGACGAGCAGTACTTC.

This chain links TRBV11-2 with TRBJ2-3; the match to TRBD1 covers 8 bases. Germline CDR1 is SGHAT and CDR2 is FQNNGV. This CDR3 contains 14 residues. V lost 2 bases and J lost 4; bases outside the gene matches: 2. CDR3 nucleotide sequence: TGTGCCAGCAGCTTATACAGGGGGGCAGATACGCAGTATTTT. Translated, it gives CASSLYRGADTQYF.

In this sample, this clone turned up once. The V call is TRBV11-2, the J call TRBJ2-1, with D perhaps matching TRBD2 (6 bases). V lost 4 bases and J 6 bases, leaving 10 bases between the germline ends. The germline gives CDR1 SGHAT, CDR2 FQNNGV. The CDR3 consists of 13 residues. The CDR3 reads CASSSGTFNEQFF. CDR3 nucleotide sequence: TGTGCCAGCAGCTCCGGGACTTTCAATGAGCAGTTCTTC.

This clone ranks as medium-sized (0.01 to 0.1%). The chain couples TRBV15 to TRBJ1-5, with D possibly matching TRBD1 (5 bases). This CDR3 is 16 amino acids long. The germline V gene has CDR1 LNHNV and CDR2 YYDKDF (reference sequence). V was shortened by 0 bases and J by 3 bases, with 12 bases between the two germline ends. The CDR3 here is CATSRDHQGFNQPQHF. The DNA for the CDR3 is TGTGCCACCAGCAGAGATCACCAGGGATTCAATCAGCCCCAGCATTTT.

The chain is built from TRBV30 and TRBJ2-7; 10 nucleotides agree with TRBD2. The CDR3 is 15 amino acids. Trimming at V came to 3 bases and at J to 3 bases, leaving 8 bases not matched to a gene. Germline V CDR1 and CDR2: GTSNPN, SVGIG (reference sequence). The CDR3 sequence is CAWSAGLAIVYEQYF. DNA for the CDR3: TGTGCCTGGAGCGCGGGACTAGCGATCGTCTACGAGCAGTACTTC. The full variable domain, rest sourced from reference TRBV30 and TRBJ2-7, is SQTIHQWPATLVQPVGSPLSLECTVEGTSNPNLYWYRQAAGRGLQLLFYSVGIGQISSEVPQNLSASRPQDRQFILSSKKLLLSDSGFYLCAWSAGLAIVYEQYFGPGTRLTVT.

The chain recombines TRBV5-1 with TRBJ2-2; the D gene is possibly TRBD1 (6 bases). The V and J ends lost 4 bases and 4 bases respectively, with 14 bases between them. The CDR3 totals 15 residues. Germline CDR1 SGHRS, CDR2 YFSETQ. In nucleotides, the CDR3 is TGCGCCAGCAGCCCAGACAGGCGAGGCACCGGGGAGCTGTTTTTT. The encoded protein is CASSPDRRGTGELFF.

This rearrangement joins TRBV6-4 to TRBJ2-1; D perhaps matches TRBD1 (5 bases). The length of the CDR3 is 13 residues. Germline CDR1 reads MRHNA; CDR2 reads SNTAGT. V gave up 5 bases and J gave up 5 bases, with 10 bases separating them. CDR3 nucleotides: TGTGCCAGCAGTAAAGACAGCAACAATGAGCAGTTCTTC. It encodes CASSKDSNNEQFF.